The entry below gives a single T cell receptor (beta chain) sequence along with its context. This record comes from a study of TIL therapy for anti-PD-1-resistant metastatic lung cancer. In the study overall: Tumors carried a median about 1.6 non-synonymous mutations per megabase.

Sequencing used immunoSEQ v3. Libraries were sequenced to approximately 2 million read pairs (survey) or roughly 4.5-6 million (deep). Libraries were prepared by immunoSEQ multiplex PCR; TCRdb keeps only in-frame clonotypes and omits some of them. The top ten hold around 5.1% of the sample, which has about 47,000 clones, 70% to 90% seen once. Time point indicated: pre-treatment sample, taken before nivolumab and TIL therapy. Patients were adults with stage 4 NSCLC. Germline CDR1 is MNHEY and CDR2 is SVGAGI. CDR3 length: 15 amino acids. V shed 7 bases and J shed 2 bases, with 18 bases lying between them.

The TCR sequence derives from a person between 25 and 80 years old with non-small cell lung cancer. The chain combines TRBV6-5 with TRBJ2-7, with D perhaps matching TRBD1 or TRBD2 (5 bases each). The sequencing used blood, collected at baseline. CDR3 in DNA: TGTGCCAGCACCCCAAATGGGGCTAGCCCCTACGAGCAGTACTTC. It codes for CASTPNGASPYEQYF.